The present T cell receptor (beta chain) was sequenced within a study of control samples from healthy donors and cancer patients. Clones were sequenced by immunoSEQ multiplex PCR, and TCRdb holds only the in-frame ones, with some missing. The repertoire includes 40,000 to 50,000 clones, approximately 94% of them detected once, and 20% to 30% sits in the top ten. V shed 0 bases and J 8 bases; nucleotides not matched to a gene: 3. Germline CDR1 and CDR2: KGHSH and LQKENI. This CDR3 is built from 14 residues. The sample taken for sequencing was blood. V usage is TRBV18 and J usage is TRBJ1-2; TRBD1 agrees at 10 bases. This receptor was taken from a man in his sixties in good health. The CDR3 bases are TGTGCCAGCTCACCACCGGGACAGGGGCACGGCTACACCTTC. Protein product: CASSPPGQGHGYTF.